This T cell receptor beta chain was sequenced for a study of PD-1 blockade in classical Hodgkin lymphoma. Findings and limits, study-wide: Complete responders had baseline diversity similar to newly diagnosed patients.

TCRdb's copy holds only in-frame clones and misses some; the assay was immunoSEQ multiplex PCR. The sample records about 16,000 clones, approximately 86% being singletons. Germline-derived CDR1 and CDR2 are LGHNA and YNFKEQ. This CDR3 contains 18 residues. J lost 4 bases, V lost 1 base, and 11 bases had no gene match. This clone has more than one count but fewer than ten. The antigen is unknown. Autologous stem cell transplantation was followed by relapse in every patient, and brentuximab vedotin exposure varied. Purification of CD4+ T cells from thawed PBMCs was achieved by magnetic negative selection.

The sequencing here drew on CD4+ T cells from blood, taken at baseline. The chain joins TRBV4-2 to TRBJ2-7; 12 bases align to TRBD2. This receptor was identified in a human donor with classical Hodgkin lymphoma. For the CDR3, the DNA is TGTGCCAGCAGCCAAGTCGGGGCTAGCGGGGGGGCCAATTACGAGCAGTACTTC. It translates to CASSQVGASGGANYEQYF.